This entry describes one T cell receptor (beta chain). This record comes from a study of blood T cell repertoires in COVID-19. The wider study: COVID-19 samples, acute and convalescent, were from the United States, Italy and Spain. T cells, B-cell-depleted T cells, or PBMCs provided the cDNA or gDNA that served as material.

Authors' data handling: By means of reference gene primer amplification, nucleated cell counts were estimated. TCRdb's table, derived via immunoSEQ multiplex PCR, lists solely in-frame clones and lacks some. V and J calls and clone size follow that table, whereas D and trimming were derived from the DNA. The table includes tens of thousands of clones, around 85% detected once. The sequence was obtained from a man aged 65 to 85 with acute or convalescent COVID-19. Sequenced input: peripheral blood.

CDR3 residues: CASSPSGTGRNEQFF. Here the CDR3 DNA reads TGTGCCAGCAGTCCATCCGGGACAGGGAGAAATGAGCAGTTCTTC. V and J are TRBV6-5 and TRBJ2-1; 9 bases line up with TRBD1. J gave up 7 bases and V 5 bases, and 9 bases lay outside the gene matches. This CDR3 spans 15 amino acids. CDR1 is MNHEY, CDR2 SVGAGI, per germline.